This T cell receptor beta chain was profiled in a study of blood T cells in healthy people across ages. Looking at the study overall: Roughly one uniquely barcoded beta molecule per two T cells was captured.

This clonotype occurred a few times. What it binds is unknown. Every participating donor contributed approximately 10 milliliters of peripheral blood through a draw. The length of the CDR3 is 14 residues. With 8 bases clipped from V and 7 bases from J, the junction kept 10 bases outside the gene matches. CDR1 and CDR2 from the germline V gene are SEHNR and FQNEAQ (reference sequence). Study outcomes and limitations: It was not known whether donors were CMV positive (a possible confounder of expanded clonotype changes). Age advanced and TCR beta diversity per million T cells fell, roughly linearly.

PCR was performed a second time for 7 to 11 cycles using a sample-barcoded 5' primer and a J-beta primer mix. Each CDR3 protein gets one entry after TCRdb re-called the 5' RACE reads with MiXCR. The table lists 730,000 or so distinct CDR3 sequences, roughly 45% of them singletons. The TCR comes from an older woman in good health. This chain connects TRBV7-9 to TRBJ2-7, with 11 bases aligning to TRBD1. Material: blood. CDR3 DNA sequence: TGTGCCAGCGGCCCGGGACAGGGGGTTGTTGAGCAGTACTTC. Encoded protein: CASGPGQGVVEQYF.